These T cell receptor beta chains were read from a single sample in a study of a mutant IDH1 vaccine in newly diagnosed glioma. These receptors' targets are unknown. Only in-frame clones appear in the TCRdb table, and some are missing; sequencing was by immunoSEQ multiplex PCR. The sample records 40,000 to 50,000 clones, around 82% being singletons. Source: PBMCs, taken from a glioma patient whose treatment included an IDH1 peptide vaccine. Source of these receptors: a man between 18 and 29 years old with glioma. Some clones in this sample may be carry-over from other donors' samples. Both conserved end residues are part of each CDR3. A D gene is named only where the DNA matches it firmly. Clone size appears in some rows only: once, few, many, or a class for an expanded clone.

d_call: NA
clone_size: NA
j_call: TRBJ2-5
v_call: TRBV7-2
cdr3_nt: TGTGCCAGCAGCTTATCCAGGCCCCAGGGGACCCAGTACTTC
cdr3_aa: CASSLSRPQGTQYF

d_call: TRBD1
clone_size: NA
j_call: TRBJ1-5
v_call: TRBV2
cdr3_nt: TGTGCCAGCAAGACAGGGGGCTTCGCTCAGCCCCAGCATTTT
cdr3_aa: CASKTGGFAQPQHF

d_call: NA
clone_size: NA
j_call: TRBJ1-2
v_call: TRBV30
cdr3_nt: TGTGCCATGCGCGTCCCTAGAAGGTTCATGACCTATGGCTACACCTTC
cdr3_aa: CAMRVPRRFMTYGYTF

d_call: TRBD1
clone_size: NA
j_call: TRBJ2-1
v_call: TRBV6-1
cdr3_nt: TGTGCCAGCAGAAAACTCGACACAGGGGGCGAGCAGTTCTTC
cdr3_aa: CASRKLDTGGEQFF

d_call: NA
clone_size: NA
j_call: TRBJ1-5
v_call: TRBV6-5
cdr3_nt: TGTGCCAGCAGTTACGGACAGCCCAATCAGCCCCAGCATTTT
cdr3_aa: CASSYGQPNQPQHF

d_call: NA
clone_size: NA
j_call: TRBJ1-5
v_call: TRBV18
cdr3_nt: TGTGCCAGCTCACGCCAACAGGGTACGGGTCAGCCCCAGCATTTT
cdr3_aa: CASSRQQGTGQPQHF

d_call: TRBD1
clone_size: NA
j_call: TRBJ2-7
v_call: TRBV5-1
cdr3_nt: TGCGCCAGCAGCCCGGGACAGGGGTACACAACCGGGCACGAGCAGTACTTC
cdr3_aa: CASSPGQGYTTGHEQYF

d_call: TRBD1
clone_size: once
j_call: TRBJ2-7
v_call: TRBV4-1
cdr3_nt: TGCGCCAGCAGCCCTTTCCGGGACAGCACCTACGAGCAGTACTTC
cdr3_aa: CASSPFRDSTYEQYF

d_call: NA
clone_size: NA
j_call: TRBJ1-1
v_call: TRBV14
cdr3_nt: TGTGCCAGCAGCCAAGTAGGGAGGACTGAAGCTTTCTTT
cdr3_aa: CASSQVGRTEAFF

d_call: NA
clone_size: NA
j_call: TRBJ2-1
v_call: TRBV6-5
cdr3_nt: TGTGCCAGCAGTTACGACCCCTACAATGAGCAGTTCTTC
cdr3_aa: CASSYDPYNEQFF

d_call: NA
clone_size: NA
j_call: TRBJ1-2
v_call: TRBV5-1
cdr3_nt: TGCGCCAGCAGCCCTCGGCCGGAACTGTCTCGTGGCTACACCTTC
cdr3_aa: CASSPRPELSRGYTF

d_call: NA
clone_size: NA
j_call: TRBJ2-1
v_call: TRBV9
cdr3_nt: TGTGCCAGCAGGGGAGGAGGGTATAATGAGCAGTTCTTC
cdr3_aa: CASRGGGYNEQFF

d_call: TRBD2
clone_size: NA
j_call: TRBJ2-1
v_call: TRBV4-2
cdr3_nt: TGTGCCAGCAGCCAAGAAGGACTAGCGGGGGGGAAATACAATGAGCAGTTCTTC
cdr3_aa: CASSQEGLAGGKYNEQFF

d_call: NA
clone_size: few
j_call: TRBJ1-4
v_call: TRBV9
cdr3_nt: TGTGCCAGCAGCGTAGATTGGACAGCAGAAAAACTGTTTTTT
cdr3_aa: CASSVDWTAEKLFF

d_call: TRBD1
clone_size: NA
j_call: TRBJ1-1
v_call: TRBV27
cdr3_nt: TGTGCCAGCAGTTATGGGACAGCGCTAATGAACACTGAAGCTTTCTTT
cdr3_aa: CASSYGTALMNTEAFF

d_call: NA
clone_size: NA
j_call: TRBJ2-7
v_call: TRBV27
cdr3_nt: TGTGCCAGCAGTTTCCACAGGGAATACGAGCAGTACTTC
cdr3_aa: CASSFHREYEQYF

d_call: NA
clone_size: NA
j_call: TRBJ2-7
v_call: TRBV5-4
cdr3_nt: TGTGCCAGCAGCTTGGACAGCCCCTACGAGCAGTACTTC
cdr3_aa: CASSLDSPYEQYF

d_call: NA
clone_size: NA
j_call: TRBJ1-5
v_call: TRBV14
cdr3_nt: TGTGCCAGCAGCCCGTGGGGGGTCAATCAGCCCCAGCATTTT
cdr3_aa: CASSPWGVNQPQHF

d_call: NA
clone_size: once
j_call: TRBJ2-7
v_call: TRBV5-5
cdr3_nt: TGTGCCAGCAGCTTGGCGGGGGGCCGATACGAGCAGTACTTC
cdr3_aa: CASSLAGGRYEQYF

d_call: TRBD1
clone_size: NA
j_call: TRBJ1-1
v_call: TRBV10-3
cdr3_nt: TGTGCCATCAGTGAGGACGACAGGGACCCTGAAGCTTTCTTT
cdr3_aa: CAISEDDRDPEAFF

d_call: NA
clone_size: NA
j_call: TRBJ2-6
v_call: TRBV27
cdr3_nt: TGTGCCAGCAGTTTATATTCTGGGGCCAACGTCCTGACTTTC
cdr3_aa: CASSLYSGANVLTF

d_call: NA
clone_size: NA
j_call: TRBJ1-2
v_call: TRBV7-9
cdr3_nt: TGTGCCAGCAGCCCTGGACGGCTACCCCCCTATGGCTACACCTTC
cdr3_aa: CASSPGRLPPYGYTF

d_call: NA
clone_size: NA
j_call: TRBJ1-1
v_call: TRBV7-3
cdr3_nt: TGTGCCAGCAGCTTAAGTAGGGCCACTGAAGCTTTCTTT
cdr3_aa: CASSLSRATEAFF

d_call: TRBD1
clone_size: few
j_call: TRBJ1-1
v_call: TRBV6-5
cdr3_nt: TGTGCCAGCAGTCCCTATGGGACAGAGAACACTGAAGCTTTCTTT
cdr3_aa: CASSPYGTENTEAFF

d_call: NA
clone_size: NA
j_call: TRBJ1-2
v_call: TRBV4-1
cdr3_nt: TGCGCCAGCAGCCTTAACCGGGACGCTAACTATGGCTACACCTTC
cdr3_aa: CASSLNRDANYGYTF

d_call: TRBD1
clone_size: NA
j_call: TRBJ1-1
v_call: TRBV15
cdr3_nt: TGTGCCACCAGCACAGACAGGGAAGGGAACACTGAAGCTTTCTTT
cdr3_aa: CATSTDREGNTEAFF

d_call: NA
clone_size: NA
j_call: TRBJ2-3
v_call: TRBV18
cdr3_nt: TGTGCCAGCTCACCGCGTGGACCTGGCACAGATACGCAGTATTTT
cdr3_aa: CASSPRGPGTDTQYF